This passage covers 31 T cell receptor beta chains from one sample sequenced in a study of blood T cell repertoires in COVID-19. Libraries were prepared by immunoSEQ multiplex PCR; TCRdb keeps only in-frame clonotypes and omits some of them. Among a few hundred thousand clones listed, 70% to 90% were seen once. Sequencing was performed on peripheral blood. The receptors derive from a human donor in a cohort sampled during active COVID-19.

The rearrangement joins TRBV11-2 to TRBJ1-6; TRBD1 aligns across 7 bases. The CDR3 loop spans 15 amino acids. The junction had 11 bases not matched to a gene; V was cut back by 6 bases and J by 9 bases. Germline V gene data show CDR1 as SGHAT and CDR2 as FQNNGV. The CDR3: CASRVPGQRGSPLHF. As DNA, the CDR3 is TGTGCCAGCAGGGTCCCGGGACAGAGGGGTTCACCCCTCCACTTT.

The chain employs TRBV27 and TRBJ2-3; TRBD1 might be the D (6 bases). The CDR3 is 13 residues long. Germline V gives CDR1 MNHEY, CDR2 SMNVEV (reference sequence). Trimming shortened V by 5 bases and J by 6 bases, and 12 bases separated the two germline ends. CDR3 amino acids: CASSRPGVDTQYF. CDR3 sequence (DNA): TGTGCCAGCAGTAGACCAGGGGTGGATACGCAGTATTTT.

The chain couples TRBV27 to TRBJ1-1, with TRBD1 matching 9 bases. After removal of 5 bases from V and 7 bases from J, the junction contained 5 bases not matched to a gene. From germline, CDR1 is MNHEY and CDR2 SMNVEV (reference sequence). This CDR3 is built from 13 residues. The CDR3 sequence: CASSSRDRVEAFF. For the CDR3, the DNA is TGTGCCAGCAGTAGCCGGGACAGGGTTGAAGCTTTCTTT.

This clone has just one count. The chain links TRBV7-8 to TRBJ1-2; 7 bases align to TRBD1. CDR3 size: 16 residues. Unmatched junction bases numbered 10, after V lost 1 base and J lost 5 bases. CDR1 SGHVS and CDR2 FQNEAQ come from the germline V gene. Here the CDR3 DNA reads TGTGCCAGCAGCTTAGATGGGTCAGGGGGTTGGTATGGCTACACCTTC. Encoded protein: CASSLDGSGGWYGYTF.

This clone was seen once. V usage is TRBV20-1 and J usage is TRBJ1-1; D is undetermined. The length of the CDR3 is 10 residues. Germline V gene sequence: CDR1 DFQATT, CDR2 SNEGSKA (reference sequence). V shed 5 bases and J shed 10 bases, with 11 bases lying between them. This chain's CDR3 is CSAEMLGAFF. The DNA for the CDR3 is TGCAGTGCTGAGATGCTAGGAGCTTTCTTT.

The chain has TRBV2 and TRBJ1-2; 7 bases line up with TRBD1. This CDR3 has 14 residues. The germline CDR1 and CDR2 sequences are SNHLY and FYNNEI. Germline trimming cut 6 bases from V and 6 bases from J; bases unmatched to any gene: 10. In nucleotides, the CDR3 is TGTGCCAGCAGCCCCGGACAGGCCCAACATGGCTACACCTTC. The encoded protein is CASSPGQAQHGYTF. Full variable domain (missing parts from reference TRBV2 and TRBJ1-2): EPEVTQTPSHQVTQMGQEVILRCVPISNHLYFYWYRQILGQKVEFLVSFYNNEISEKSEIFDDQFSVERPDGSNFTLKIRSTKLEDSAMYFCASSPGQAQHGYTFGSGTRLTVV.

The chain carries TRBV29-1 and TRBJ2-1; 11 bases agree with TRBD1. CDR3 length equals 12 residues. V dropped 6 bases and J dropped 6; count of bases not matched to a gene: 1. Per germline, CDR1 SQVTM and CDR2 ANQGSEA. The CDR3, as DNA: TGCAGCGTGGACAGGGGGCTCAATGAGCAGTTCTTC. Translating it yields CSVDRGLNEQFF.

The CDR3 nucleotides read TGTGCCAGCAGCTTAGGGCTAGGAGCAGATACGCAGTATTTT. This encodes CASSLGLGADTQYF. The chain has TRBV7-2 and TRBJ2-3; no definite D call. Germline CDR1 is SGHTA and CDR2 is FQGNSA. The V and J ends lost 1 base and 4 bases respectively, with 9 bases between them. The CDR3 covers 14 residues.

This chain joins TRBV5-4 and TRBJ1-1, with 7 bases identical to TRBD1. V was clipped by 4 bases and J by 6 bases; unmatched bases: 6. Germline V gene sequence: CDR1 SGHNT, CDR2 YYREEE (reference sequence). The length of the CDR3 is 13 residues. The CDR3 is CASSHDREAEAFF. The DNA for the CDR3 is TGTGCCAGCAGCCACGACAGGGAAGCTGAAGCTTTCTTT.

The V gene is TRBV4-1, the J gene TRBJ1-1; TRBD1 matches 9 bases. CDR1 is MGHRA and CDR2 is YSYEKL in the germline V gene. The CDR3 runs 19 residues. The ends lost 0 bases at V and 6 bases at J; junction bases unmatched: 17. CDR3 sequence: CASSQDRKLNRDRVAEAFF. In DNA form, the CDR3 reads TGCGCCAGCAGCCAAGATCGGAAATTAAACCGGGACAGGGTGGCTGAAGCTTTCTTT.

This clone was seen a single time. The rearrangement uses TRBV29-1 and TRBJ2-7, with D possibly matching TRBD2 (5 bases). CDR1 and CDR2 from the germline V gene are SQVTM and ANQGSEA. V was clipped by 4 bases and J by 2 bases, with 15 bases between them. The CDR3 contains 14 residues. This chain's CDR3 is CSVAAGVRPYEQYF. CDR3 sequence (DNA): TGCAGCGTTGCCGCCGGGGTACGGCCCTACGAGCAGTACTTC.

The rearrangement joins TRBV5-6 to TRBJ1-2, with TRBD1 identical over 7 bases. CDR1 SGHDT and CDR2 YYEEEE come from the germline V gene. The CDR3 loop spans 15 amino acids. The V segment lost 3 bases and the J segment 4 bases; nucleotides outside the gene matches: 9. The CDR3 loop is CASSSPGQERYGYTF. In nucleotides, the CDR3 is TGTGCCAGCAGCTCCCCCGGACAGGAGCGCTATGGCTACACCTTC.

This clone was found once. This chain connects TRBV19 to TRBJ1-5; no definite D call. The V and J ends lost 4 bases and 2 bases respectively, with 9 bases between them. CDR1 and CDR2 from the germline V gene are LNHDA and SQIVND (reference sequence). This CDR3 is 14 amino acids long. The chain's CDR3 is CASSTYQGNQPQHF. The CDR3 nucleotides read TGTGCCAGTAGTACCTACCAGGGCAATCAGCCCCAGCATTTT.

CDR3 nucleotides: TGTGCCAGCTATCCGGACAGCAAGAAAAGCTATGGCTACACCTTC. Translation: CASYPDSKKSYGYTF. This sequence joins TRBV10-3 and TRBJ1-2, with D perhaps matching TRBD1 (6 bases). Looked up from germline, CDR1 is ENHRY and CDR2 is SYGVKD. The CDR3 covers 15 residues. The V end lost 10 bases, the J end lost 4 bases, and 22 bases lay between the germline ends.

This clone was seen once. V is TRBV20-1 and J is TRBJ2-1; D tentatively fits TRBD1 or TRBD2 (6 bases each). Germline CDR1 DFQATT, CDR2 SNEGSKA (reference sequence). V gave up 3 bases and J gave up 2 bases, with 11 bases separating them. The CDR3 is made up of 14 amino acids. The chain's CDR3 is CSASEGGTYNEQFF. The DNA for the CDR3 is TGCAGTGCTAGTGAGGGGGGAACCTACAATGAGCAGTTCTTC.

V and J are TRBV20-1 and TRBJ2-4, with D possibly being TRBD1 (6 bases). Germline CDR1 DFQATT, CDR2 SNEGSKA (reference sequence). This CDR3 region has 11 residues. V shed 7 bases and J shed 6 bases, with 10 bases lying between them. The CDR3, as DNA: TGCAGTGTCCTACAGGGAAACATTCAGTACTTC. It is translated as CSVLQGNIQYF.

The V gene is TRBV15, the J gene TRBJ2-3; D ambiguous. Trimming left V 0 bases short and J 11 bases short, with 12 bases between. Looked up from germline, CDR1 is LNHNV and CDR2 is YYDKDF (reference sequence). The CDR3 spans 13 residues. The CDR3 DNA follows: TGTGCCACCAGCAGAGATCTACCCGAGAGGCAGTATTTT. Its protein product is CATSRDLPERQYF.

V is TRBV3-1 (or the pseudogene TRBV3-2) and J is TRBJ1-2; 9 nucleotides agree with TRBD1. This CDR3 is built from 14 residues. The V segment lost 6 bases and the J segment 4 bases; nucleotides outside the gene matches: 6. The germline CDR1 and CDR2 sequences are LGHDT and YNNKEL (reference sequence). CDR3: CASRQGAGTYGYTF. As DNA, the CDR3 is TGTGCCAGCAGACAGGGGGCCGGAACCTATGGCTACACCTTC.

The chain joins TRBV12-5 to TRBJ2-3, with 11 bases that match TRBD2. Germline-derived CDR1 and CDR2 are LGHNT and FRNRAP. CDR3 size: 21 residues. J lost 6 bases, V lost 4 bases, and 24 bases had no gene match. Here the CDR3 DNA reads TGTGCTAGTGGTTGGGCGGAACTAGCGGGGGTCACCTCCCGGTTTAAGGATACGCAGTATTTT. It encodes CASGWAELAGVTSRFKDTQYF.

The CDR3: CASSERGGTEAFF. DNA for the CDR3: TGTGCCAGCAGTGAAAGGGGAGGGACTGAAGCTTTCTTT. V usage is TRBV6-1 and J usage is TRBJ1-1; possible D gene TRBD1, 5 bases. The CDR3 has 13 amino acids. The V end was cut by 2 bases, the J end by 5 bases, with 9 bases between. CDR1 and CDR2 (germline): MNHNS, SASEGT.

The chain joins TRBV7-2 to TRBJ2-3, with D uncertain. The CDR3 length is 13 residues. The germline V gene encodes CDR1 SGHTA and CDR2 FQGNSA. V lost 1 base, J lost 1 base, and 3 bases lay in between. In DNA, the CDR3 is TGTGCCAGCAGCTTAGGGCGCACAGATACGCAGTATTTT. Protein: CASSLGRTDTQYF.

The rearrangement uses TRBV6-5 and TRBJ2-5; a possible D gene is TRBD1 (6 bases). V was clipped by 8 bases and J by 4 bases, with 17 bases between them. Germline values: CDR1 MNHEY, CDR2 SVGAGI. The CDR3 is 14 residues long. The CDR3: CASGYKTGGETQYF. The CDR3 DNA sequence: TGTGCCAGCGGATATAAGACAGGAGGAGAGACCCAGTACTTC.

The chain joins TRBV6-5 to TRBJ1-2; D gene uncertain. Germline loops: CDR1 MNHEY, CDR2 SVGAGI. The CDR3 runs 14 residues. V was cut by 0 bases and J by 7 bases, with 12 bases left in between. The CDR3 DNA is TGTGCCAGCAGTTACTCGACTGCGGCCCGTGGCTACACCTTC. Protein: CASSYSTAARGYTF.

The rearrangement links TRBV11-2 to TRBJ2-6; D remains unclear. Trimming took 4 bases from V and 4 from J, leaving 20 bases between them. The CDR3 consists of 18 residues. Germline V gives CDR1 SGHAT, CDR2 FQNNGV. The CDR3 sequence: CASSSTLRLRSGANVLTF. The CDR3 DNA reads as TGTGCCAGCAGCTCCACCCTACGTCTGCGAAGCGGGGCCAACGTCCTGACTTTC.

This clone was counted between two and nine times. The chain joins TRBV5-4 to TRBJ1-4; a weak D match, TRBD1 (5 bases). CDR3 length: 14 residues. The ends were cut back, 4 bases at V and 4 bases at J, with 11 bases in the middle. The germline CDR1 and CDR2 sequences are SGHNT and YYREEE (reference sequence). The CDR3 DNA reads TGTGCCAGCAGCAGCGACAGCTATAATGAAAAACTGTTTTTT. It is translated as CASSSDSYNEKLFF.

This clone turned up a few times. The genes are TRBV3-1 (or the pseudogene TRBV3-2) and TRBJ1-2, with TRBD1 matching over 8 bases. There are 14 residues in the CDR3. Germline CDR1 LGHDT, CDR2 YNNKEL (reference sequence). V lost 0 bases, J lost 7 bases, and 4 bases stayed unmatched. The CDR3 region has the DNA TGTGCCAGCAGCCAAGACGCGGACAGGGCTGGCTACACCTTC. Translated: CASSQDADRAGYTF.

The gene calls are TRBV3-1 (or the pseudogene TRBV3-2) and TRBJ1-3, with D hard to call. Trimming removed 0 bases from V and 0 bases from J, with 6 bases in between. The CDR3 covers 15 residues. Looked up from germline, CDR1 is LGHDT and CDR2 is YNNKEL (reference sequence). The CDR3 bases are TGTGCCAGCAGCCAAGATAGCCGCTCTGGAAACACCATATATTTT. This sequence encodes CASSQDSRSGNTIYF.

The chain joins TRBV5-6 to TRBJ2-5; 7 bases are shared with TRBD2. V dropped 3 bases and J dropped 5; count of bases not matched to a gene: 7. Germline-derived CDR1 and CDR2 are SGHDT and YYEEEE. CDR3 size: 14 residues. This CDR3 is CASSSNSGWETQYF. The CDR3 coding sequence is TGTGCCAGCAGCTCAAATAGCGGGTGGGAGACCCAGTACTTC.

The V call is TRBV9, the J call TRBJ1-1; no clear D gene. The V end lost 0 bases, the J end lost 6 bases, and 12 bases lay between the germline ends. This CDR3 is built from 14 residues. Germline CDR1 SGDLS, CDR2 YYNGEE. The CDR3 nucleotides are TGTGCCAGCAGCGTAGTGGGAGCGGCACCTGAAGCTTTCTTT. This translates into CASSVVGAAPEAFF.

The chain carries TRBV14 and TRBJ1-2; D unresolved. Germline V gene sequence: CDR1 SGHDN, CDR2 FVKESK. Trimming cost V 0 bases and J 4 bases, with 9 bases left between them. CDR3 length: 14 residues. As DNA, the CDR3 is TGTGCCAGCAGCCAAGAATATCCCAGCTATGGCTACACCTTC. This gives the protein CASSQEYPSYGYTF.

This clone was picked up a small number of times. V usage is TRBV7-9 and J usage is TRBJ2-7, with 9 bases aligning to TRBD2. V was pared by 1 base and J by 7 bases, with 8 bases of the junction left unmatched. Germline CDR1 reads SEHNR; CDR2 reads FQNEAQ (reference sequence). This CDR3 comprises 15 residues. The CDR3 loop reads CASSLGGGGAKEQYF. In DNA form, the CDR3 reads TGTGCCAGCAGCTTAGGAGGCGGGGGGGCTAAAGAGCAGTACTTC.